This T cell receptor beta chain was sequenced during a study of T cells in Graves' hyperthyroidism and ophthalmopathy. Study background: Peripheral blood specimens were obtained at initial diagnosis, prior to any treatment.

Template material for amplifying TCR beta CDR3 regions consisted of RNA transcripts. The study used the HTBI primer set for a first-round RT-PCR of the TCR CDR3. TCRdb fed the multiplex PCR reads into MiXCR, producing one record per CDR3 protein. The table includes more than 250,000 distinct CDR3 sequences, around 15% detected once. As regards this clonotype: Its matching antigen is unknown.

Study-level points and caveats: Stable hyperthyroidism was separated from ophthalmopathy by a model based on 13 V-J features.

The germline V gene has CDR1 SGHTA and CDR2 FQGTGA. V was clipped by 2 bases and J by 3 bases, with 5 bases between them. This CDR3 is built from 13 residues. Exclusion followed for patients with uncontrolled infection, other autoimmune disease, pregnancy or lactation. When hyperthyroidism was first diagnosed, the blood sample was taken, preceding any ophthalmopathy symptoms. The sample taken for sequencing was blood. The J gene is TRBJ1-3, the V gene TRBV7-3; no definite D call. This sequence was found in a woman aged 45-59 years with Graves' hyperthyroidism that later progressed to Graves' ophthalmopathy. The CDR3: CASSLDNGNTIYF. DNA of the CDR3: TGTGCCAGCAGCTTAGACAATGGAAACACCATATATTTT.